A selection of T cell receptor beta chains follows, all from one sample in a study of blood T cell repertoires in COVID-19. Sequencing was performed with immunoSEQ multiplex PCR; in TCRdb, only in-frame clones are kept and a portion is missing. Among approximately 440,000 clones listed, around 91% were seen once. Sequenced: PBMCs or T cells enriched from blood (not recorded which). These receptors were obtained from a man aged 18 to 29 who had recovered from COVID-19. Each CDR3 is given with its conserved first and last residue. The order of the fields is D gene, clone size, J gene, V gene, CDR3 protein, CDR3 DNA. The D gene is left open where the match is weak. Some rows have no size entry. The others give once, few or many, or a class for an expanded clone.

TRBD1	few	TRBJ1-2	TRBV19	CASRPGQGAYGYTF	TGTGCCAGTAGGCCTGGACAGGGGGCATATGGCTACACCTTC
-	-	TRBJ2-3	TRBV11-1	CASKPQGQTDTQYF	TGTGCCAGCAAACCCCAGGGCCAGACAGATACGCAGTATTTT
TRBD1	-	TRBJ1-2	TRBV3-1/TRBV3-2	CASSYRQGEGGYTF	TGTGCCAGCAGCTACCGACAGGGAGAAGGTGGCTACACCTTC
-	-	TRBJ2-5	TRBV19	CASSPTLGYDQETQYF	TGTGCCAGTAGCCCAACACTAGGTTATGACCAAGAGACCCAGTACTTC
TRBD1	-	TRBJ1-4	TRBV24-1	CATSDTGQGPDEKLFF	TGTGCCACCAGTGATACGGGACAGGGGCCCGATGAAAAACTGTTTTTT
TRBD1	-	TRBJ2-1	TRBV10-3	CATSGDRGYLGQFF	TGTGCCACTTCTGGGGACAGGGGTTATTTGGGGCAGTTCTTC
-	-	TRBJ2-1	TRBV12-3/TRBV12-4	CASSSSEEQFF	TGTGCCAGCAGCTCTTCCGAGGAGCAGTTCTTC
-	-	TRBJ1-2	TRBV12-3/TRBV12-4	CASSFPYGYTF	TGTGCCAGCAGTTTCCCATATGGCTACACCTTC
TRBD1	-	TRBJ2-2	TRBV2	CASSTDRGNTGELFF	TGTGCCAGCAGTACGGACAGGGGCAATACCGGGGAGCTGTTTTTT
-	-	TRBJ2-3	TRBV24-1	CATSDITDTQYF	TGTGCCACCAGTGACATCACAGATACGCAGTATTTT
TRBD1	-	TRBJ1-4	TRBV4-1	CASSQTRTGGTTNEKLFF	TGCGCCAGCAGCCAAACTAGGACAGGGGGCACAACTAATGAAAAACTGTTTTTT
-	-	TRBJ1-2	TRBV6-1	CASSEFQGSYGYTF	TGTGCCAGCAGTGAATTTCAGGGAAGCTATGGCTACACCTTC
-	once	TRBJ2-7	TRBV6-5	CASSPLQGHEQYF	TGTGCCAGCAGTCCCTTACAGGGCCACGAGCAGTACTTC
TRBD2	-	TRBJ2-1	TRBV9	CASSVEASGRANEQFF	TGTGCCAGCAGCGTAGAGGCTAGCGGGAGGGCGAATGAGCAGTTCTTC
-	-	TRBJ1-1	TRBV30	CACQDSTEAFF	TGTGCCTGCCAGGACAGCACTGAAGCTTTCTTT
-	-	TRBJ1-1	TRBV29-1	CSVEDRAAFF	TGCAGCGTTGAAGATCGAGCCGCTTTCTTT
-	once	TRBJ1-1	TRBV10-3	CAISESYGKGVNTEAFF	TGTGCCATCAGTGAGTCGTATGGTAAGGGGGTGAACACTGAAGCTTTCTTT
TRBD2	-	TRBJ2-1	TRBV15	CATSKASGRDEQFF	TGTGCCACCAGCAAGGCTAGCGGGAGAGATGAGCAGTTCTTC
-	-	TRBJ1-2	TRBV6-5	CASRGLRFGYGYTF	TGTGCCAGCAGGGGCCTTAGGTTTGGCTATGGCTACACCTTC
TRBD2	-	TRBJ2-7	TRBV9	CASSVGGSGTSYEQYF	TGTGCCAGCAGCGTAGGCGGTAGCGGGACCTCCTACGAGCAGTACTTC
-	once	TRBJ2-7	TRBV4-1	CASSSPGRGISEQYF	TGCGCCAGCAGCTCCCCTGGGCGGGGAATTAGCGAGCAGTACTTC
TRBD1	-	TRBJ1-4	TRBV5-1	CASSPGQGGANEKLFF	TGCGCCAGCAGCCCTGGACAGGGGGGGGCTAATGAAAAACTGTTTTTT
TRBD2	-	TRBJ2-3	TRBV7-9	CASSLTGGTPDTQYF	TGTGCCAGCAGCTTAACGGGAGGGACCCCAGATACGCAGTATTTT
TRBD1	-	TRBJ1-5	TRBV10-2	CASSLQGLDQPQHF	TGCGCCAGCAGTTTACAGGGGTTGGATCAGCCCCAGCATTTT